The 2 T cell receptor beta chains below come from one sample, sequenced in a study of beta chain features in type 1 diabetes. Expressed TCRB transcripts were sequenced because the entire RNA isolate underwent reverse transcription. Sequenced by immunoSEQ multiplex PCR; TCRdb stores in-frame clones only, minus some. The data contain 150,000 or so clones, roughly a tenth of them seen just once; the ten biggest clones take up about 0.68%. The sequenced sample consisted of central memory CD4+ T cells from blood. Receptors were obtained from a man aged 18 to 29 in good health.

This clone was seen a few times. This CDR3 is also generated by other DNA sequences in the sample. Here the CDR3 DNA reads TGTGCCAGCAGCTTAGAACGGGGAAACACCATATATTTT. This sequence encodes CASSLERGNTIYF. V gene TRBV7-9 combines with J gene TRBJ1-3; no clear D. CDR1 and CDR2 (germline): SEHNR, FQNEAQ (reference sequence). The CDR3 consists of 13 residues. The V end was cut by 1 base, the J end by 4 bases, with 5 bases between.

This clone was picked up a small number of times. This sequence joins TRBV6-1 and TRBJ2-7, with D tentatively TRBD1 (5 bases). CDR1 is MNHNS, CDR2 SASEGT, per germline. V was shortened by 4 bases and J by 6 bases, with 7 bases between the two germline ends. The CDR3 is 11 amino acids. The CDR3 reads CASSGQTEQYF. The CDR3 nucleotides read TGTGCCAGCAGTGGACAGACCGAGCAGTACTTC.